This TCR beta chain was recovered during a study of control samples from healthy donors and cancer patients. TCRdb's copy holds only in-frame clones and misses some; the assay was immunoSEQ multiplex PCR. The data show under 200,000 clones, over 85% seen once. The CDR3 has 15 amino acids. Germline lookup yields CDR1 SGDLS and CDR2 YYNGEE. The ends lost 2 bases at V and 4 bases at J; junction bases unmatched: 6. V gene TRBV9 combines with J gene TRBJ1-2, with 9 bases aligning to TRBD1. This clonotype was sampled from a woman aged 60-70 years in good health. The sample comprised blood. CDR3 bases: TGTGCCAGCAGCGTCCTACCGGGACAGGGCTATGGCTACACCTTC. It encodes CASSVLPGQGYGYTF. Based on the CDR3 plus reference TRBV9 and TRBJ1-2, the full variable domain is DSGVTQTPKHLITATGQRVTLRCSPRSGDLSVYWYQQSLDQGLQFLIQYYNGEERAKGNILERFSAQQFPDLHSELNLSSLELGDSALYFCASSVLPGQGYGYTFGSGTRLTVV.